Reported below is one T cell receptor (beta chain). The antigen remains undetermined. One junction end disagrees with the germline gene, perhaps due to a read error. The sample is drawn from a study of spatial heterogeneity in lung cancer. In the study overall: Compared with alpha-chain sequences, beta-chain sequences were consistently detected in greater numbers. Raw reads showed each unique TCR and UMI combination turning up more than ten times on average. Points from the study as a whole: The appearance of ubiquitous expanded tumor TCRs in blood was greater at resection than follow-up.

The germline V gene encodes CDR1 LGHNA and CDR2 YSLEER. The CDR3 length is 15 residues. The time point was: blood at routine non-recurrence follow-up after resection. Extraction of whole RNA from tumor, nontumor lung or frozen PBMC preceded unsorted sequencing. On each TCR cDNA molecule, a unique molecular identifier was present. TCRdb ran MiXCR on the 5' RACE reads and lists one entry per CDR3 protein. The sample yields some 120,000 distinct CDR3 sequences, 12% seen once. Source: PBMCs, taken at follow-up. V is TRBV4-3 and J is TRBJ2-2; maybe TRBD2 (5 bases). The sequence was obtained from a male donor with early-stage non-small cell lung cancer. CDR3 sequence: CASSQSGPNTVELFF. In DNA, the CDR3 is TGCGCCAGCAGCCAAAGCGGACCGAACACCGTGGAGCTGTTTTTT.